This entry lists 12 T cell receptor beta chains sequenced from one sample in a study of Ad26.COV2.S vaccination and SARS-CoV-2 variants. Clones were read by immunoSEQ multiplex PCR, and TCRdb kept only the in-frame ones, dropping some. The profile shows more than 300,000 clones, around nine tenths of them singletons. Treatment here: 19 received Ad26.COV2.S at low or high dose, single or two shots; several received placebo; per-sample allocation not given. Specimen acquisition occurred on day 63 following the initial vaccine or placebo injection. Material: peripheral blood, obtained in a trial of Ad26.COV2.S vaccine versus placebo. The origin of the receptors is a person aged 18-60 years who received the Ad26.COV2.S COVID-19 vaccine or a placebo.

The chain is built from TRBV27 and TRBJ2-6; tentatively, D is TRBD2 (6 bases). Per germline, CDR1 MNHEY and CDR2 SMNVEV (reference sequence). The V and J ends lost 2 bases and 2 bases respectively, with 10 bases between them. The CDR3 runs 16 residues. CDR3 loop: CASSLSGLTGANVLTF. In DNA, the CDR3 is TGTGCCAGCAGTTTAAGCGGGCTGACTGGGGCCAACGTCCTGACTTTC.

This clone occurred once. The CDR3 is CASSLWGTDKNIQYF. For the CDR3, the DNA is TGTGCCAGCAGTTTATGGGGGACCGATAAAAACATTCAGTACTTC. The chain has TRBV27 and TRBJ2-4; D possibly matches TRBD1 or TRBD2 (5 bases each). The V end lost 1 base, the J end lost 4 bases, and 11 bases lay between the germline ends. CDR1 MNHEY and CDR2 SMNVEV come from the germline V gene (reference sequence). CDR3 length: 15 amino acids.

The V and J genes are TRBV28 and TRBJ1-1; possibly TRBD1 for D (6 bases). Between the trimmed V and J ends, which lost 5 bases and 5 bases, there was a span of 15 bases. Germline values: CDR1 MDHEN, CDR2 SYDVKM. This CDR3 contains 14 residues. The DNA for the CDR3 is TGTGCCAGCAGTCCTACTTGGGGGCGAACTGAAGCTTTCTTT. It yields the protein CASSPTWGRTEAFF. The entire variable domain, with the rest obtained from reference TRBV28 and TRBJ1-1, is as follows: DVKVTQSSRYLVKRTGEKVFLECVQDMDHENMFWYRQDPGLGLRLIYFSYDVKMKEKGDIPEGYSVSREKKERFSLILESASTNQTSMYLCASSPTWGRTEAFFGQGTRLTVV.

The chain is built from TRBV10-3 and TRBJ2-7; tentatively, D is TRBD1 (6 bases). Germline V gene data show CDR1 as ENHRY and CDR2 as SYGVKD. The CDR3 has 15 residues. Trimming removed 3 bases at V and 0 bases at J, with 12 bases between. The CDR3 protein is CAISDTGIGSYEQYF. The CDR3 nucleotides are TGTGCCATCAGTGATACAGGGATTGGCTCCTACGAGCAGTACTTC.

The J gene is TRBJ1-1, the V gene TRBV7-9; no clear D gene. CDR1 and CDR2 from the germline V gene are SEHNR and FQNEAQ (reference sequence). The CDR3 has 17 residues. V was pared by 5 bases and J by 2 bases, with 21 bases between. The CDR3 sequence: CASSPRTASPANTEAFF. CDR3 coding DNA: TGTGCCAGCAGCCCCAGGACGGCGAGCCCTGCTAACACTGAAGCTTTCTTT.

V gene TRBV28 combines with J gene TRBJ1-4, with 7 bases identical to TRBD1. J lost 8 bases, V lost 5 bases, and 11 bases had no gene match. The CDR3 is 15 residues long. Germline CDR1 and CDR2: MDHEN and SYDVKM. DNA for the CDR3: TGTGCCAGCAGTCCAGGGGGAGTATCAACCGAAAAACTGTTTTTT. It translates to CASSPGGVSTEKLFF.

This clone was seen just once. In nucleotides, the CDR3 is TGTGCCAGCAGTCCGGGCCAAGGGCGCTACACCTTC. As protein: CASSPGQGRYTF. The chain has TRBV27 and TRBJ1-2; D gene unclear. The CDR3 length is 12 residues. Germline loops: CDR1 MNHEY, CDR2 SMNVEV (reference sequence). With 5 bases removed from V and 9 bases from J, the gap between germline ends came to 13 bases.

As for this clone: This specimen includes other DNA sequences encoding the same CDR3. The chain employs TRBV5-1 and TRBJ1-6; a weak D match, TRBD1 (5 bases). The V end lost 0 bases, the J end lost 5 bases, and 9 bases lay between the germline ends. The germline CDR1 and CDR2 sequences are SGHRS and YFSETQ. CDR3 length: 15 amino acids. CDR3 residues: CASSLGQGNNSPLHF. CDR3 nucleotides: TGCGCCAGCAGCTTGGGCCAGGGCAATAATTCACCCCTCCACTTT.

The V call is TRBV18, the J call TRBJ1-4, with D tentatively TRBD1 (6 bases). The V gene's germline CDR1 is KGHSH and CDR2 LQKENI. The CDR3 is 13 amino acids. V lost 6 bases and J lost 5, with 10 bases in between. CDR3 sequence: CASSTDSNEKLFF. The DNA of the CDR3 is TGTGCCAGCTCGACGGACAGCAATGAAAAACTGTTTTTT.

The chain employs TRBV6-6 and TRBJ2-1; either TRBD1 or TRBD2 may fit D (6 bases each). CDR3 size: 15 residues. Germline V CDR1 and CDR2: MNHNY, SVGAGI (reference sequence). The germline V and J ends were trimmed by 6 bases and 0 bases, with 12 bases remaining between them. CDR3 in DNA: TGTGCCAGCAGGGAGGGGGGAAGCTCCTACAATGAGCAGTTCTTC. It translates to CASREGGSSYNEQFF.

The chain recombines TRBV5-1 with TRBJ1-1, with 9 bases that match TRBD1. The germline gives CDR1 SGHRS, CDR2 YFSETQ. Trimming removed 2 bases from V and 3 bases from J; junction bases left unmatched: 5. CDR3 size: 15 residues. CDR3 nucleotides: TGCGCCAGCAGCTTCACAGGGGGCAAGGACACTGAAGCTTTCTTT. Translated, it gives CASSFTGGKDTEAFF.

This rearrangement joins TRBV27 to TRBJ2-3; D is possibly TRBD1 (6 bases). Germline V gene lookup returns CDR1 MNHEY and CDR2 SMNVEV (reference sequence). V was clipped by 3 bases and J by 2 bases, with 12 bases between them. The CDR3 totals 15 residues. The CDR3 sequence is CASSFVSGATDTQYF. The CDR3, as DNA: TGTGCCAGCAGTTTTGTATCAGGGGCCACAGATACGCAGTATTTT.